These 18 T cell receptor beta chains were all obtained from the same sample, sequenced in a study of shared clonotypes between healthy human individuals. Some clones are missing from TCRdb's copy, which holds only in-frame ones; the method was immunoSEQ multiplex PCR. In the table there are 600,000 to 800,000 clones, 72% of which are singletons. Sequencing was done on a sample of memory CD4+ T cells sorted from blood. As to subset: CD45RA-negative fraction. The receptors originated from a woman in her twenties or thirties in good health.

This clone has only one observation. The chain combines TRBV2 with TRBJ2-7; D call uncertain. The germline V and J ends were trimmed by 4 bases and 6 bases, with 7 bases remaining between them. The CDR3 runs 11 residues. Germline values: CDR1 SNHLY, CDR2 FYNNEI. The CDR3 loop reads CASSVMGEQYF. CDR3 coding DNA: TGTGCCAGCAGTGTAATGGGCGAGCAGTACTTC.

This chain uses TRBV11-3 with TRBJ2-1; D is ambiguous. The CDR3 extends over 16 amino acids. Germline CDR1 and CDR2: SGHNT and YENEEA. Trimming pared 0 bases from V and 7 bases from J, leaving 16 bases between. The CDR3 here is CASSLDLGDTGNEQFF. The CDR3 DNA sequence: TGTGCCAGCAGCTTAGATCTGGGCGACACCGGGAATGAGCAGTTCTTC.

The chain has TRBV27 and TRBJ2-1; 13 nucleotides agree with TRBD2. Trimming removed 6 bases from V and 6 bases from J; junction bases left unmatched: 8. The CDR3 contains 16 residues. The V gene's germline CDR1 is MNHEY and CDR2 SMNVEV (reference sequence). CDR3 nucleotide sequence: TGTGCCAGCAGCCCCTTTGGGACTAGCGGGATCAATGAGCAGTTCTTC. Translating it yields CASSPFGTSGINEQFF.

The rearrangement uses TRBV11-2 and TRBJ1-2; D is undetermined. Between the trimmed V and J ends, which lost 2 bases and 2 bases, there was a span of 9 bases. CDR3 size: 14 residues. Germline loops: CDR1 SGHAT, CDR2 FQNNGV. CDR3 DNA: TGTGCCAGCAGCTTAAGGACGGTCAACTATGGCTACACCTTC. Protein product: CASSLRTVNYGYTF.

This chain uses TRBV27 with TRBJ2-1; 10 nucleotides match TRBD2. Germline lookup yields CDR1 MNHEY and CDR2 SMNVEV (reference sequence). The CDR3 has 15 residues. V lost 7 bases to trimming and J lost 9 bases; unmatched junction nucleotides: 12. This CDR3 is CASIAGASGSREQFF. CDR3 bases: TGTGCCAGCATCGCTGGGGCTAGCGGGAGTCGTGAGCAGTTCTTC.

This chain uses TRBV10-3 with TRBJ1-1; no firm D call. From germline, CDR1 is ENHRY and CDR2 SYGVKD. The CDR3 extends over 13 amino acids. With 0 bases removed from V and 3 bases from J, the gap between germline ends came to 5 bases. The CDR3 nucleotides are TGTGCCATCAGTGAGTCTTTGGACACTGAAGCTTTCTTT. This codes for CAISESLDTEAFF.

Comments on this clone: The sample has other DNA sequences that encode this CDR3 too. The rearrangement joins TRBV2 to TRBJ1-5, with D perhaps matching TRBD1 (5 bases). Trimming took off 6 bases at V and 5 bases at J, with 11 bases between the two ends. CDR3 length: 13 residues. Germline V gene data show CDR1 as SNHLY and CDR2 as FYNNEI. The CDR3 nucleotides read TGTGCCAGCAGCGGGACGGAAGATCAGCCCCAGCATTTT. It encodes CASSGTEDQPQHF. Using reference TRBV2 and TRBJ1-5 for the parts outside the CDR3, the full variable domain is EPEVTQTPSHQVTQMGQEVILRCVPISNHLYFYWYRQILGQKVEFLVSFYNNEISEKSEIFDDQFSVERPDGSNFTLKIRSTKLEDSAMYFCASSGTEDQPQHFGDGTRLSIL.

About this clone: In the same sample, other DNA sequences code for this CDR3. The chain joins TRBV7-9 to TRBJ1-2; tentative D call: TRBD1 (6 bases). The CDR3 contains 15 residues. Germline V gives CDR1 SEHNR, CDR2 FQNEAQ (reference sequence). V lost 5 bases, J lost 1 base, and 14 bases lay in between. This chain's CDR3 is CASSQPGQRNYGYTF. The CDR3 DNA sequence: TGTGCCAGCAGCCAACCGGGACAACGTAACTATGGCTACACCTTC.

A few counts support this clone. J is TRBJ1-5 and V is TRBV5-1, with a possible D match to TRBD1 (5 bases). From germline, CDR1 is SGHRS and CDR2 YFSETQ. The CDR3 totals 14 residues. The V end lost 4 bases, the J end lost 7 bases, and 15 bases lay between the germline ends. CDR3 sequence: CASSPGTPGQPQHF. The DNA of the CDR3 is TGCGCCAGCAGCCCCGGGACTCCCGGACAGCCCCAGCATTTT.

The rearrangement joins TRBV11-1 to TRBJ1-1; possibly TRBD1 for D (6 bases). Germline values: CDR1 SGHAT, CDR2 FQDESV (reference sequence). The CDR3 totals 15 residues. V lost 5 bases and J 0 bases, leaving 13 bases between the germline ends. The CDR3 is CASSTSGALNTEAFF. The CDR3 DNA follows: TGTGCCAGCAGCACTTCGGGGGCTTTGAACACTGAAGCTTTCTTT.

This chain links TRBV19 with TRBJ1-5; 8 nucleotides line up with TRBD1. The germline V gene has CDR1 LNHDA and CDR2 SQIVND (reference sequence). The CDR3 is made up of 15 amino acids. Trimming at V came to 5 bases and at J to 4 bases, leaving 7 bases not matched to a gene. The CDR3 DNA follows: TGTGCCAGTAGTTCGGGACAGGTCGGTAATCAGCCCCAGCATTTT. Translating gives CASSSGQVGNQPQHF.

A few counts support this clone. The CDR3, as DNA: TGTGCCACCAGGCCGGGACTAGCGGGGGGAGCAACAGATACGCAGTATTTT. This gives the protein CATRPGLAGGATDTQYF. The V call is TRBV10-3, the J call TRBJ2-3, with 15 nucleotides matching TRBD2. The CDR3 is made up of 17 amino acids. Germline V lookup: CDR1 ENHRY, CDR2 SYGVKD. J gave up 3 bases and V 10 bases, and 11 bases lay outside the gene matches.

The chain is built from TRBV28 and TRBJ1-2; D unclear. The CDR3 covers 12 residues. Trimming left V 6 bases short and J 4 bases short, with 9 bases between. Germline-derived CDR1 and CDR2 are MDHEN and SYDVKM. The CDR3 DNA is TGTGCCAGCAGCTGGCCCTCCTATGGCTACACCTTC. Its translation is CASSWPSYGYTF.

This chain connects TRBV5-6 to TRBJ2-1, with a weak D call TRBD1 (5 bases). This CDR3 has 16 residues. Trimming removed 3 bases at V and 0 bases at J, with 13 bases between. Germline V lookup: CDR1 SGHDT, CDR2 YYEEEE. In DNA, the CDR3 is TGTGCCAGCAGCTGGAATGGGGCCAGCTCCTACAATGAGCAGTTCTTC. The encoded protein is CASSWNGASSYNEQFF.

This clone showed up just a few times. CDR3 sequence (DNA): TGCGCCAGCAGCGCCGGGACAGGGCTTTACGAGCAGTACTTC. Its translation: CASSAGTGLYEQYF. V and J are TRBV5-1 and TRBJ2-7; 9 bases agree with TRBD1. V trimming: 4 bases; J trimming: 4 bases; junction bases outside the gene matches: 6. The CDR3 is made up of 14 amino acids. Germline-derived CDR1 and CDR2 are SGHRS and YFSETQ.

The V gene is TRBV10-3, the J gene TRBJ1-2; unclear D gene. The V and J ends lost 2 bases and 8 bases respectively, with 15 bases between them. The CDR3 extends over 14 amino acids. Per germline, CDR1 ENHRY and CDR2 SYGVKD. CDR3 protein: CAISEKEGGKGYTF. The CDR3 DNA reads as TGTGCCATCAGTGAGAAAGAGGGTGGGAAAGGCTACACCTTC.

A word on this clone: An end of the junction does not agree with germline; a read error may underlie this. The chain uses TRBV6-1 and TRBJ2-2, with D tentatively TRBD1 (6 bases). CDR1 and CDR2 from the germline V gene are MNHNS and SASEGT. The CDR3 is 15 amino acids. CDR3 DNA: TGTGCCAGCAGCGAAGGGGGAGTTAACACCGGGGAGCTGTTTTTT. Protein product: CASSEGGVNTGELFF.

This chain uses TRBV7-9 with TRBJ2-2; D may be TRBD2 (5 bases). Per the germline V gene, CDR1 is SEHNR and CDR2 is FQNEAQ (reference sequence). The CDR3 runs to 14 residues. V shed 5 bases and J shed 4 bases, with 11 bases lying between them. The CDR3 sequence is CASSPPSSTGELFF. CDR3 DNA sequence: TGTGCCAGCAGCCCTCCTAGCAGCACCGGGGAGCTGTTTTTT.